This TCR beta chain was profiled in a study of blood T cell repertoires in COVID-19 (TCRdb year 2020). Broadly, across the study: Samples covering the acute and convalescent phases of COVID-19 were provided by collaborators in the United States, Italy and Spain. The prospective study material was composed of cDNA or gDNA derived from T cells, B-cell-depleted T cells, or PBMCs. Subjects who had been exposed to COVID-19, were actively infected with it, or had recovered from it provided the deeply sampled blood TCRbeta repertoires that made up the dataset. The repertoires were released in a freely available public database intended as a resource for research on the immune response to SARS-CoV-2. The samples were drawn from the first 160 participants of the ongoing ImmuneRACE study and from under 1,500 subjects provided by 6 global collaborators. The sample metadata nearly always contained a de-identified subject ID, COVID-19 status, age in years and sex. HLA class I and class II types, where available, came from metadata supplied by the sample provider rather than from assay-based typing. What the research found in general, with its limitations: How much clinical and demographic metadata was included differed by source and by participant, and the metadata was provided uncurated.

As for this clone: The antigen it recognizes is unknown. No much larger clone is present one base from it, and per-base qualities are unavailable.

The CDR3 sequence holds 15 residues, the cysteine and phenylalanine included. Only the CDR3 DNA is retained, 45 bases long and in frame from the first base. V is reduced by 3 bases and J by 3 bases, leaving a spacing of 9 bases between them. CDR1 and CDR2 were assigned from the germline V gene as SGHVS and FNYEAQ. Whole blood was collected in K2EDTA tubes by collaborating institutions according to the institutions' own protocols. For TCRbeta analysis, collaborator samples were shipped as frozen whole blood, as isolated PBMCs, or as DNA extracted from either sample type. The immunoSEQ Assay, a bias-controlled multiplex PCR, was used to amplify TCRbeta CDR3 regions from genomic DNA. The paper's data handling went like this. Within the assay, amplification of reference gene primers was used to estimate how many nucleated cells each sample contained. To quantify the absolute abundance of each unique TCRbeta CDR3 rearrangement, sequence reads were collapsed and filtered. For each sample, productive Simpson clonality was calculated by taking the square root of Simpson's diversity index across productive rearrangements. TCRdb took this table from immuneACCESS and kept in-frame rearrangements with V and J called. Such tables lack part of the clones; where checked against another copy, unresolved V genes explain under half of the gap, and the rest is unexplained. The V and J calls and clone size come from that table; D and trimming were worked out from the DNA. The sample table contains more than 200,000 clones; only one count was recorded for roughly 90% of them. The top ten constitute around 2.2% of the sample.

This receptor chain uses TRBV7-6 and TRBJ1-6; TRBD1 is perhaps the D gene, given 6 matching bases. The specimen was peripheral blood. This receptor was taken from a woman in her forties or fifties with acute or convalescent COVID-19. The CDR3 has the sequence CASSFRGNYNSPLHF. DNA sequence: TGTGCCAGCAGCTTTAGGGGGAACTATAATTCACCCCTCCACTTT.